This T cell receptor (beta chain) was obtained from a study of blood T cell repertoires in COVID-19. Whole-study context: Both acute and convalescent COVID-19 samples were obtained from the United States, Italy and Spain. The analysed material was cDNA or gDNA that came from T cells, B-cell-depleted T cells, or PBMCs.

Germline CDR1 reads SGHAT; CDR2 reads FQNNGV. The CDR3 is 13 amino acids. Trimming at V came to 0 bases and at J to 13 bases, leaving 9 bases not matched to a gene. Authors' methods: How many nucleated cells were present was estimated from reference gene primer amplification. Generated by immunoSEQ multiplex PCR, the TCRdb table keeps only in-frame clones and is missing some. D and trimming come from the DNA, and the V and J calls and clone size come from that table. The table includes about 160,000 clones, over 75% detected once. The receptor was derived from a man in his 70s with acute or convalescent COVID-19. The sequenced material came from peripheral blood. V and J are TRBV11-2 and TRBJ2-7; 7 bases are shared with TRBD2. CDR3 residues: CASSLDQGGVPYF. CDR3 sequence (DNA): TGTGCCAGCAGCTTAGATCAGGGAGGGGTCCCCTACTTC. Filled out from reference TRBV11-2 and TRBJ2-7, the complete variable domain reads EAGVAQSPRYKIIEKRQSVAFWCNPISGHATLYWYQQILGQGPKLLIQFQNNGVVDDSQLPKDRFSAERLKGVDSTLKIQPAKLEDSAVYLCASSLDQGGVPYFGPGTRLTVT.